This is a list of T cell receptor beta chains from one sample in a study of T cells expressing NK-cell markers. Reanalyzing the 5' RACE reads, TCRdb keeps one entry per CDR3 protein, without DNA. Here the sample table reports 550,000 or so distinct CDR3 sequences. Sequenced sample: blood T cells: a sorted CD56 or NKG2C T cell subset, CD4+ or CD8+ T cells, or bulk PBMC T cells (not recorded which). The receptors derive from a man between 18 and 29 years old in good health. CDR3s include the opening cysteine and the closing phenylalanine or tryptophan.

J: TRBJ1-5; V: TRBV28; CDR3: CASSPALVNQPQHF
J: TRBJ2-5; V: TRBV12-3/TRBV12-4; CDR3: CASSSGFWETQYF
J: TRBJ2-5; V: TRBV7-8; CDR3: CASSLVTLAAETQYF
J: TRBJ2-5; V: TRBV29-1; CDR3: CSVEERQRGGLAETQYF
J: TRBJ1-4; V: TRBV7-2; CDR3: CASSSDGRGDEKLFF
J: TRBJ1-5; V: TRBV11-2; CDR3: CASSSPSQPQHF
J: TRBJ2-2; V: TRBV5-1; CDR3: CASSPQYGGGELFF
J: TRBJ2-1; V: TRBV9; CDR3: CASSVEVMIPPYNEQFF
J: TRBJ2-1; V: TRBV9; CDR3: CASSGRLAGANEQFF
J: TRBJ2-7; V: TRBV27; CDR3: CASRGRTGGYEQYF
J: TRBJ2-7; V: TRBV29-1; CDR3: CSVAATGPSYEQYF
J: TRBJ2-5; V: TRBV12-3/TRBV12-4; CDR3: CASSLLAGGTETQYF
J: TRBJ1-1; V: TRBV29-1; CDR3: CSGRWGVDTEAFF
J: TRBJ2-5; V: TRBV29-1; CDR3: CSARPGGLAEVTQYF
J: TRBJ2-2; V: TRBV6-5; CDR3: CASSYPRNTGELFF
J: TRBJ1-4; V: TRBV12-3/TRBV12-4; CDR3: CASRVGGRKLFF
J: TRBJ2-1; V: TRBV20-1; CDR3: CSAFPLAEANEQFF
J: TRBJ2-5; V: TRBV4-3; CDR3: CASSQDRSRQGQYF
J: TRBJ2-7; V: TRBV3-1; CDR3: CASSQEWQYEQYF
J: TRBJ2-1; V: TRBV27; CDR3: CASGQTNDNEQFF
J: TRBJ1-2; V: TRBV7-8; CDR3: CASSHLLDRDYGYTF
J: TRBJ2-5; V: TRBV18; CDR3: CASSIGAYQETQYF
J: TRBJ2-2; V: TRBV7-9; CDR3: CASSRRQTEAGELFF
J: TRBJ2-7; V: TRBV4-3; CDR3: CASSQDPGTSGSLEQYF
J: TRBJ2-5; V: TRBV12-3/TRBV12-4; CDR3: CASSLWAGQGAQETQYF
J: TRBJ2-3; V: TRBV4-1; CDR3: CASSPSSGRSTDTQYF
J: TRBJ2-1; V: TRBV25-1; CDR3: CASSDTAGGLFF
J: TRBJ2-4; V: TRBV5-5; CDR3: CASSGDRTSGSANIQYF
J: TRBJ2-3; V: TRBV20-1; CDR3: CSASNSVGQADTQYF
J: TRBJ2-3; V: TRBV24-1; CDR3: CATSDPGTGHTDTQYF
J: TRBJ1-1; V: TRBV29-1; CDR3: CSVSLGLNTEAFF
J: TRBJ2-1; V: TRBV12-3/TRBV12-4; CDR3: CASSLAILAGGSQFF
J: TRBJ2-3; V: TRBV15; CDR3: CATSRERGTGQDTQYF
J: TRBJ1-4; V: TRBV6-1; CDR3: CASSTPAHGGGEKLFF
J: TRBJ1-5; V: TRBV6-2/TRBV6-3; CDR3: CASRPTESGQPQHF
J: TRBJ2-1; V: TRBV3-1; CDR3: CASSVFQYNEQFF
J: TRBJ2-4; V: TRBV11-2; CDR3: CASSAWTSGRNLAKNIQYF
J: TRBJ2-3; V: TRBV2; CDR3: CASSDGREGLDTQYF
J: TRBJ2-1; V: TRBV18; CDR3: CASSPLTSGTRIDNEQFF
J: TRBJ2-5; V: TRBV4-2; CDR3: CASSQELRGTQYF
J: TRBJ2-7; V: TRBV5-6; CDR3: CASSPGTGINEQYF
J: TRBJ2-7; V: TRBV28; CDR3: CASNRVAGGGNEQYF
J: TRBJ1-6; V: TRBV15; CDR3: CATSREPGRPLHF
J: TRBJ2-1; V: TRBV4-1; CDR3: CASSFAGVTYNEQFF
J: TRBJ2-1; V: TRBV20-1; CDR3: CSVKKRGPYNEQFF
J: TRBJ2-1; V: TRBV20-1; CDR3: CSARDVRRGHNEQFF
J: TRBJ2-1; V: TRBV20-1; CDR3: CSARDWGGTSGRARSSYNEQFF
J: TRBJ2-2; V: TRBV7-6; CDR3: CASRGRGAGELFF
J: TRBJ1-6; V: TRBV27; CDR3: CASSGRTANSPLHF
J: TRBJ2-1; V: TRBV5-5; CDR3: CASNVLAGGEQFF
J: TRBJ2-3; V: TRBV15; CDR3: CATSRGVGRWEDTQYF
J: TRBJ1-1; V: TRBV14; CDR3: CASSQDWIPGSQRNTEAFF
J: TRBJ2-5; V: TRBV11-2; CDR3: CASSLGVRGQETQYF